These 6 T cell receptor beta chains were sequenced from one sample in a study of cytomegalovirus exposure and HLA in healthy donors. The PCR contained 60 Vbeta and 13 Jbeta primers. Sequenced by immunoSEQ multiplex PCR; TCRdb stores in-frame clones only, minus some. Among about 170,000 clones listed, over 60% were seen once. The sample was PBMCs. The receptor source for this set is a girl aged 5-17 years in good health and CMV-seronegative.

V is TRBV9 and J is TRBJ2-5, with 10 positions matching TRBD2. The CDR3 runs to 16 residues. Germline V gene data show CDR1 as SGDLS and CDR2 as YYNGEE. With 3 bases clipped from V and 7 bases from J, the junction kept 12 bases outside the gene matches. The CDR3 DNA is TGTGCCAGCAGCGAAAGCCTTAGCGGGGGGTCTGGGACCCAGTACTTC. Protein product: CASSESLSGGSGTQYF.

The rearrangement joins TRBV5-6 to TRBJ1-1; D is undetermined. Germline V gives CDR1 SGHDT, CDR2 YYEEEE. Trimming stripped 3 bases from V and 4 bases from J, with 7 bases between. The CDR3 totals 12 residues. The CDR3 DNA reads as TGTGCCAGCAGCTATCGCGGCACTGAAGCTTTCTTT. The encoded protein is CASSYRGTEAFF.

The genes are TRBV2 and TRBJ2-1; TRBD2 is a possible D gene (7 bases). Trimming cost V 6 bases and J 10 bases, with 19 bases left between them. The CDR3 contains 14 residues. Germline V CDR1 and CDR2: SNHLY, FYNNEI. The CDR3 spells CASRIGGAVPEQFF. The DNA of the CDR3 is TGTGCCAGCAGAATAGGGGGGGCCGTTCCCGAGCAGTTCTTC. The whole variable domain, remainder taken from reference TRBV2 and TRBJ2-1, is EPEVTQTPSHQVTQMGQEVILRCVPISNHLYFYWYRQILGQKVEFLVSFYNNEISEKSEIFDDQFSVERPDGSNFTLKIRSTKLEDSAMYFCASRIGGAVPEQFFGPGTRLTVL.

This rearrangement joins TRBV7-3 to TRBJ2-3; 12 nucleotides line up with TRBD2. Germline-derived CDR1 and CDR2 are SGHTA and FQGTGA. The CDR3 totals 17 residues. J lost 2 bases, V lost 3 bases, and 6 bases had no gene match. This chain's CDR3 is CASSFTSGGSDTDTQYF. The CDR3 region has the DNA TGTGCCAGCAGCTTCACTAGCGGGGGGTCCGACACAGATACGCAGTATTTT.

This CDR3 is CASSIIGRGVSGANVLTF. CDR3 nucleotides: TGTGCCAGTAGTATTATCGGCAGGGGAGTCTCCGGGGCCAACGTCCTGACTTTC. The chain combines TRBV19 with TRBJ2-6, with TRBD1 as a possible D gene (6 bases). Germline CDR1 LNHDA, CDR2 SQIVND (reference sequence). The V end lost 3 bases, the J end lost 4 bases, and 19 bases lay between the germline ends. The CDR3 loop spans 18 amino acids.

This clone was detected a few times. The chain employs TRBV5-4 and TRBJ1-3, with a tentative D call TRBD1 (6 bases). The CDR3 length is 16 residues. Germline V gene sequence: CDR1 SGHNT, CDR2 YYREEE (reference sequence). Trimming removed 4 bases at V and 3 bases at J, with 17 bases between. The CDR3: CASSLERGGDGNTIYF. In DNA, the CDR3 is TGTGCCAGCAGCCTAGAGAGGGGGGGTGATGGAAACACCATATATTTT.